The text below deals with one TCR beta chain. Its antigen is undetermined. This record comes from a study of regulatory T cells in long-lasting Graves disease. Findings of the study overall: Persistent disease was characterized by preferential usage of TRBV28, TRBJ1-2 and TRBJ2-5.

In building TCR beta libraries, iRepertoire HTBI primers were used together with Arm-PCR of CDR3 regions. MiXCR, applied by TCRdb to the multiplex PCR reads, yields one record per CDR3 protein. The sample records some 410,000 distinct CDR3 sequences, over 15% being singletons. Documented time point: newly diagnosed GD, antithyroid drugs for less than 3 months. The TCR library was prepared using RNA isolated from PBMCs. Enrollment of patients was through an endocrinology department in Xi'an, China. The ends lost 4 bases at V and 5 bases at J; junction bases unmatched: 8. The CDR3 is 15 amino acids. Germline values: CDR1 SEHNR, CDR2 FQNEAQ (reference sequence). These same data were also listed under a study on T cells in Graves' hyperthyroidism and ophthalmopathy.

The chain joins TRBV7-9 to TRBJ2-5, with 9 positions matching TRBD1. Here the sequenced sample was peripheral blood mononuclear cells (PBMCs), taken at new diagnosis, from a patient treated with antithyroid drugs. The clonotype was recovered from a woman in her 30s with Graves disease. CDR3 DNA: TGTGCCAGCAGCTCGACAGGGGGGAGAGGGGAGACCCAGTACTTC. It codes for CASSSTGGRGETQYF.